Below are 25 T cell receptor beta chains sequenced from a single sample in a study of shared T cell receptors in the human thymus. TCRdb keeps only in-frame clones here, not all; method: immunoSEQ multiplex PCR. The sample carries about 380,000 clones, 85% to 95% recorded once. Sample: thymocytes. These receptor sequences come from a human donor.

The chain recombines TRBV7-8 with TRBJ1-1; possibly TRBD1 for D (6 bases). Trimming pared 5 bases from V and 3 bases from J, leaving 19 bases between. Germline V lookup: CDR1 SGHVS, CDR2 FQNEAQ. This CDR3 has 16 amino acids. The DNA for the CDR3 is TGTGCCAGCAGCGAACGGATCAGGGGTTGGGACACTGAAGCTTTCTTT. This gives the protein CASSERIRGWDTEAFF.

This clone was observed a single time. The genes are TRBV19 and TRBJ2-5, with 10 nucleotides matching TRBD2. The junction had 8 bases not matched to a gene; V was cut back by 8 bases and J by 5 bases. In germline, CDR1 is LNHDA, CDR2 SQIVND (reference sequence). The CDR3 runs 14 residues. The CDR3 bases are TGTGCCAGTGGGCTAGCGGGAGTGGGGGAGACCCAGTACTTC. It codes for CASGLAGVGETQYF.

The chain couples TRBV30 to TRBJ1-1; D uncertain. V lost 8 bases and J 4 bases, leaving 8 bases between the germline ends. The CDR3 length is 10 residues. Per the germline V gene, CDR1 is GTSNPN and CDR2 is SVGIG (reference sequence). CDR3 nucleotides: TGTGCCCAGACTAGCACTGAAGCTTTCTTT. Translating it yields CAQTSTEAFF. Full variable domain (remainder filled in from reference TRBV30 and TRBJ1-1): SQTIHQWPATLVQPVGSPLSLECTVEGTSNPNLYWYRQAAGRGLQLLFYSVGIGQISSEVPQNLSASRPQDRQFILSSKKLLLSDSGFYLCAQTSTEAFFGQGTRLTVV.

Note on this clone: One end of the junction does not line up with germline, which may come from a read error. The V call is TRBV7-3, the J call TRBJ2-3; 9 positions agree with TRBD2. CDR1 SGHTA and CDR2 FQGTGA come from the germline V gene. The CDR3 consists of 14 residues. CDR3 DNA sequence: TGTGCCAGCAGCCCAATAGCGGGAGTGCCCTCGGTGGTTTTT. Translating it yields CASSPIAGVPSVVF.

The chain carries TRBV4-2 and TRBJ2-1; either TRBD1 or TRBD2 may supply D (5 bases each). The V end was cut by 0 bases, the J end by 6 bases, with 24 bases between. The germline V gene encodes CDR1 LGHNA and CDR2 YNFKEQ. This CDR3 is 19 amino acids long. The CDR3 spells CASSQEGRLPGLPGNEQFF. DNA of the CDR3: TGTGCCAGCAGCCAAGAGGGGCGGTTACCCGGACTCCCCGGCAATGAGCAGTTCTTC.

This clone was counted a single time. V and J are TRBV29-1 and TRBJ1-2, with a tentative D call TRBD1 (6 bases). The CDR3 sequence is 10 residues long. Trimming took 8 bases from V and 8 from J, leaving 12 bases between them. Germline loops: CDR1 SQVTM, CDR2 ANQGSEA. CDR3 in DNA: TGCAGCTTTGCAGGGGAGGGCTACACCTTC. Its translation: CSFAGEGYTF.

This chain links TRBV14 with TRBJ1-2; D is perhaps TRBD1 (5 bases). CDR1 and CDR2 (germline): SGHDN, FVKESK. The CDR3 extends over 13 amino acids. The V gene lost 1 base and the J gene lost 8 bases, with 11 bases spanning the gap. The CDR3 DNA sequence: TGTGCCAGCAGCCAAGGACAGCGGTCGGGCTACACCTTC. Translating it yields CASSQGQRSGYTF.

The CDR3 loop is CSVEGTGSGTQYF. The CDR3 DNA is TGCAGCGTTGAAGGAACGGGAAGTGGGACCCAGTACTTC. The chain couples TRBV29-1 to TRBJ2-5; possibly TRBD2 for D (5 bases). CDR3 length: 13 amino acids. Germline V lookup: CDR1 SQVTM, CDR2 ANQGSEA. V was shortened by 1 base and J by 7 bases, with 13 bases between the two germline ends.

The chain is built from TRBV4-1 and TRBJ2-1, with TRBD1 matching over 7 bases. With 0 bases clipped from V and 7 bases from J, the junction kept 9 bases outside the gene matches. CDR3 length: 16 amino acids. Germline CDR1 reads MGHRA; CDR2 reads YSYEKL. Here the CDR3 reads CASSQDRQGRWNEQFF. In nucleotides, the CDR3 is TGCGCCAGCAGCCAAGATAGACAGGGAAGGTGGAATGAGCAGTTCTTC.

CDR3 loop: CASRHANYGYTF. The CDR3 DNA is TGCGCCAGCAGACATGCGAACTATGGCTACACCTTC. The chain couples TRBV5-1 to TRBJ1-2; D unclear. The germline V gene encodes CDR1 SGHRS and CDR2 YFSETQ. The CDR3 is made up of 12 amino acids. Trimming removed 5 bases at V and 2 bases at J, with 7 bases between.

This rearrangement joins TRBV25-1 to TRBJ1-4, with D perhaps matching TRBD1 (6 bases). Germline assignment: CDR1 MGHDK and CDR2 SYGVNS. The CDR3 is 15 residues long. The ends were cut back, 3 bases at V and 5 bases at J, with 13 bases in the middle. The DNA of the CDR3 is TGTGCCAGCAGTGAGACAGACAGGCTCAATGAAAAACTGTTTTTT. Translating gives CASSETDRLNEKLFF.

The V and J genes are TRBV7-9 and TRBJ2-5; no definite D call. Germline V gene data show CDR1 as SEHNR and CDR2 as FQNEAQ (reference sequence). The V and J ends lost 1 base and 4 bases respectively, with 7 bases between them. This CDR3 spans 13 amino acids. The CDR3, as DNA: TGTGCCAGCAGCTTAGTCCTCCGAGAGACCCAGTACTTC. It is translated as CASSLVLRETQYF. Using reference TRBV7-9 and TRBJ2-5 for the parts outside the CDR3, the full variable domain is DTGVSQNPRHKITKRGQNVTFRCDPISEHNRLYWYRQTLGQGPEFLTYFQNEAQLEKSRLLSDRFSAERPKGSFSTLEIQRTEQGDSAMYLCASSLVLRETQYFGPGTRLLVL.

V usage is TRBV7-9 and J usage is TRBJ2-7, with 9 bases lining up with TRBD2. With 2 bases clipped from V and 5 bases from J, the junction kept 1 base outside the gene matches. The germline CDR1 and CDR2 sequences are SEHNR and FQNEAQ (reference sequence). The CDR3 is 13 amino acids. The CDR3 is CASSLTSGHEQYF. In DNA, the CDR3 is TGTGCCAGCAGCTTAACTAGCGGGCACGAGCAGTACTTC.

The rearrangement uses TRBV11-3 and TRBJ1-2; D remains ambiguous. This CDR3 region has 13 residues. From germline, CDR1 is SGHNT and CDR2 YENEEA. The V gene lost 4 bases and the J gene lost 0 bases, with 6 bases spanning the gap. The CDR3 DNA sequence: TGTGCCAGCAGCTGGTCTACTAACTATGGCTACACCTTC. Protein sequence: CASSWSTNYGYTF.

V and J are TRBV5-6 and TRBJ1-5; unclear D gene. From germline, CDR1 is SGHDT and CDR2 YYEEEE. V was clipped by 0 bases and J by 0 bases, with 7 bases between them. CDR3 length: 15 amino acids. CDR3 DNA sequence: TGTGCCAGCAGCTTGGGACGGCCTAGCAATCAGCCCCAGCATTTT. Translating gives CASSLGRPSNQPQHF.

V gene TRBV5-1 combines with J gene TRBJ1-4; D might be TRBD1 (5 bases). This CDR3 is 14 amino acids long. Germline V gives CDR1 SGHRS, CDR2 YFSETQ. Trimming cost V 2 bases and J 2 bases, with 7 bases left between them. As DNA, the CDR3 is TGCGCCAGCAGCTTCAACAGGACTAATGAAAAACTGTTTTTT. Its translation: CASSFNRTNEKLFF.

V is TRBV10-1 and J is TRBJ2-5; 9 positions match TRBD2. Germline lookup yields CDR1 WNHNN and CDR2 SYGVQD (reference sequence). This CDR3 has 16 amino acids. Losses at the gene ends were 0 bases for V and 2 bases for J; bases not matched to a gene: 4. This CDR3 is CASSESPTSGQETQYF. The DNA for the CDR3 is TGCGCCAGCAGTGAGTCTCCGACTAGCGGACAAGAGACCCAGTACTTC.

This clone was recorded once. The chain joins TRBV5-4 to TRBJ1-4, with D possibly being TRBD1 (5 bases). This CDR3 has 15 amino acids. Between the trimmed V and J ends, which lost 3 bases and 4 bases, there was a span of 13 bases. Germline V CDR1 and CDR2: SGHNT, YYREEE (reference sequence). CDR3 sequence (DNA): TGTGCCAGCAGCTCCCTTGGGACGGGTAATGAAAAACTGTTTTTT. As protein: CASSSLGTGNEKLFF. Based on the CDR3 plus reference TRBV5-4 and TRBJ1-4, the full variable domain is ETGVTQSPTHLIKTRGQQVTLRCSSQSGHNTVSWYQQALGQGPQFIFQYYREEENGRGNFPPRFSGLQFPNYSSELNVNALELDDSALYLCASSSLGTGNEKLFFGSGTQLSVL.

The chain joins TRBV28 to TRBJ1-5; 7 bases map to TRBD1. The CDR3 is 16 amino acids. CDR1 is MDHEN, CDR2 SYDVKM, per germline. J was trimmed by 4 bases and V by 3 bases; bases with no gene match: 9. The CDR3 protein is CASSFRDSYLNQPQHF. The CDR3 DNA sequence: TGTGCCAGCAGTTTCCGGGACAGCTACTTAAATCAGCCCCAGCATTTT.

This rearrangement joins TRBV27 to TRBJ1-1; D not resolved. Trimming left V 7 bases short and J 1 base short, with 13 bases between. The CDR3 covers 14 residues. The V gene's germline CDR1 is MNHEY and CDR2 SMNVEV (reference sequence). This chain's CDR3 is CASKGPVGNTEAFF. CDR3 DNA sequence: TGTGCCAGCAAGGGTCCGGTGGGGAACACTGAAGCTTTCTTT.

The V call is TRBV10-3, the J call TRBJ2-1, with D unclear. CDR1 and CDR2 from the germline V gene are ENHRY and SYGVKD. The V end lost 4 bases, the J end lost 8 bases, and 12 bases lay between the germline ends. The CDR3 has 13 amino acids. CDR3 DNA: TGTGCCATCAGTGTCCCCGATTCCCATGAGCAGTTCTTC. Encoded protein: CAISVPDSHEQFF.

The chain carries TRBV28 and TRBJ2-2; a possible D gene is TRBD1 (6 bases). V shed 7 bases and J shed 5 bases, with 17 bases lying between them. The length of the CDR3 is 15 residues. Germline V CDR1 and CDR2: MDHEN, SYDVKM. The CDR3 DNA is TGTGCCAGCACCCCAAGGCAGGGGCGAACCGGGGAGCTGTTTTTT. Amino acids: CASTPRQGRTGELFF. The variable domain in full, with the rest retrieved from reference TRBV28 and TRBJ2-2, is DVKVTQSSRYLVKRTGEKVFLECVQDMDHENMFWYRQDPGLGLRLIYFSYDVKMKEKGDIPEGYSVSREKKERFSLILESASTNQTSMYLCASTPRQGRTGELFFGEGSRLTVL.

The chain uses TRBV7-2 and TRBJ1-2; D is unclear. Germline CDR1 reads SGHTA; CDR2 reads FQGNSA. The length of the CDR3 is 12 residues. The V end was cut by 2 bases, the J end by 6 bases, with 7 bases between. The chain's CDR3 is CASSLKVDGYTF. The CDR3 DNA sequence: TGTGCCAGCAGCTTAAAGGTAGATGGCTACACCTTC.

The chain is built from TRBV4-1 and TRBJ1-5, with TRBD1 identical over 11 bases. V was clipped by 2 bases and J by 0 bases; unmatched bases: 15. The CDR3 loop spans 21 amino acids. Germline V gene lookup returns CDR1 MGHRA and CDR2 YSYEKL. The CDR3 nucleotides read TGCGCCAGCAGCCAACCTTCCCTTGGACAGGGGGCGAGGGATAGCAATCAGCCCCAGCATTTT. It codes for CASSQPSLGQGARDSNQPQHF.

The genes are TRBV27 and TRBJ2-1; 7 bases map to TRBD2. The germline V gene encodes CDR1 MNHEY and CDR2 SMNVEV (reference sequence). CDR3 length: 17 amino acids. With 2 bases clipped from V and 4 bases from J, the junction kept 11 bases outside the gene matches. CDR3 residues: CASSLRTSGTNYNEQFF. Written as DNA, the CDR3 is TGTGCCAGCAGTTTAAGGACTAGTGGTACGAATTACAATGAGCAGTTCTTC.